Listed below are T cell receptor beta chains from one sample, sequenced in a study of blood T cell repertoires in COVID-19. Only in-frame clones appear in the TCRdb table, and some are missing; sequencing was by immunoSEQ multiplex PCR. The sample lists around 210,000 clones, about 80% occurring once. Specimen: peripheral blood. These receptors came from a woman older than 75 with COVID-19, enrolled during active disease. The CDR3 runs from the conserved cysteine through the conserved F or W. The D gene is left open where the match is weak. Where a row states a size, it is once, few, many or the class of an expanded clone; other rows omit it.

-,TRBJ1-1,-,TRBV5-1,CASSSPGGGEAFF,TGCGCCAGCAGCTCCCCTGGGGGGGGAGAAGCTTTCTTT
-,TRBJ1-2,-,TRBV18,CASSLDSNHGYTF,TGTGCCAGCTCTCTCGACAGTAATCATGGCTACACCTTC
-,TRBJ1-1,-,TRBV19,CASRVQGGGTEAFF,TGTGCCAGTAGGGTACAGGGCGGGGGCACTGAAGCTTTCTTT
-,TRBJ1-1,-,TRBV4-1,CASSQVRSVVPNTEAFF,TGCGCCAGCAGCCAAGTCAGATCTGTCGTCCCGAACACTGAAGCTTTCTTT
-,TRBJ2-5,-,TRBV7-2,CASSLARGTAQETQYF,TGTGCCAGCAGCTTAGCTCGGGGGACAGCTCAAGAGACCCAGTACTTC
-,TRBJ2-7,TRBD2,TRBV5-1,CASSPRTSGGYEQYF,TGCGCCAGCAGCCCCCGGACTAGCGGGGGTTACGAGCAGTACTTC
-,TRBJ1-3,-,TRBV7-9,CAGRGGIELRNTIYF,TGTGCCGGACGGGGAGGCATAGAACTCAGAAACACCATATATTTT
-,TRBJ2-2,-,TRBV5-1,CASSLVSVSTGELFF,TGCGCCAGCAGCTTGGTTTCAGTAAGCACCGGGGAGCTGTTTTTT
-,TRBJ2-1,-,TRBV7-8,CASSVTWNLRENEQFF,TGTGCCAGCAGCGTTACCTGGAACCTCCGGGAGAATGAGCAGTTCTTC
-,TRBJ2-5,-,TRBV11-1,CASSGLHRETQYF,TGTGCCAGCAGCGGACTCCACCGGGAGACCCAGTACTTC
-,TRBJ2-7,TRBD2,TRBV9,CASSVGGLAGYEQYF,TGTGCCAGCAGCGTAGGGGGACTAGCGGGCTACGAGCAGTACTTC
-,TRBJ2-4,TRBD2,TRBV5-1,CASSSSSGRGNIQYF,TGCGCCAGCAGCTCTTCTAGCGGCCGGGGGAACATTCAGTACTTC
-,TRBJ2-2,-,TRBV6-5,CASTLNTGELFF,TGTGCCAGCACTCTCAACACCGGGGAGCTGTTTTTT
-,TRBJ2-3,TRBD1,TRBV7-9,CAPGDRGSTDTQYF,TGTGCCCCTGGGGACAGGGGTTCCACAGATACGCAGTATTTT
-,TRBJ2-7,TRBD1,TRBV6-4,CASVPGQGHSYEQYF,TGTGCCAGCGTGCCGGGACAGGGACACTCCTACGAGCAGTACTTC
few,TRBJ1-1,TRBD1,TRBV19,CASSLGQAITEAFF,TGTGCCAGTAGTCTCGGACAGGCTATCACTGAAGCTTTCTTT
once,TRBJ1-3,-,TRBV5-3,CARSLYRASGNTIYF,TGTGCCAGAAGTTTATACAGGGCTTCTGGAAACACCATATATTTT
-,TRBJ1-5,-,TRBV20-1,CSASSGLGNQPQHF,TGCAGTGCTAGTTCGGGATTGGGCAATCAGCCCCAGCATTTT
-,TRBJ2-1,TRBD1,TRBV10-1,CATHRTGGRYNEQFF,TGCGCCACACACAGGACAGGGGGTCGGTACAATGAGCAGTTCTTC
-,TRBJ2-7,TRBD2,TRBV7-2,CASSLLAGYTMQYF,TGTGCCAGCAGCTTACTAGCGGGGTATACTATGCAGTACTTC
-,TRBJ1-2,-,TRBV5-5,CASSLDPYSHGYTF,TGTGCCAGCAGCTTGGATCCTTACTCCCATGGCTACACCTTC
-,TRBJ1-1,TRBD1,TRBV18,CASSPRTGEANTEAFF,TGTGCCAGCTCACCACGGACAGGGGAGGCGAACACTGAAGCTTTCTTT
-,TRBJ1-1,TRBD1,TRBV3-1/TRBV3-2,CASTTGANTEAFF,TGTGCCAGCACGACAGGGGCGAACACTGAAGCTTTCTTT
-,TRBJ1-6,TRBD1,TRBV4-1,CASSQVQTGNSPLHF,TGCGCCAGCAGCCAGGTCCAGACAGGGAATTCACCCCTCCACTTT
-,TRBJ1-6,-,TRBV27,CASRRSYGISSYNSPLHF,TGTGCCAGCCGTCGGTCTTACGGGATAAGCTCCTATAATTCACCCCTCCACTTT
-,TRBJ2-5,-,TRBV20-1,CSARLQETQYF,TGCAGTGCTAGACTCCAAGAGACCCAGTACTTC
-,TRBJ1-3,-,TRBV20-1,CSARVADTIYF,TGCAGTGCTAGAGTCGCGGACACCATATATTTT